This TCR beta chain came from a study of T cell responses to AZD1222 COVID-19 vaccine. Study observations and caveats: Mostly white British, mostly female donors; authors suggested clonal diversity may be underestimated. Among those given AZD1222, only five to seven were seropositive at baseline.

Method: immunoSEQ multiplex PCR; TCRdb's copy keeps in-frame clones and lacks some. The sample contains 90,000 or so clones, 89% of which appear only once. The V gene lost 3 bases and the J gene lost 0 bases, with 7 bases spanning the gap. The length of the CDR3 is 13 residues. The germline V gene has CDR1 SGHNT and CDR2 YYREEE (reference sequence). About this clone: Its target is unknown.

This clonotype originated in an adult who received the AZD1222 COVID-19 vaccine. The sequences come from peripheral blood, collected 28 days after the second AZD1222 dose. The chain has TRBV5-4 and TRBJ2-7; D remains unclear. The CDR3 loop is CASSSWSSYEQYF. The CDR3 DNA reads TGTGCCAGCAGCTCATGGAGCTCCTACGAGCAGTACTTC.